These 31 T cell receptor beta chains share one sample of origin, sequenced in a study of CD8 T cells in Susac syndrome. The authors reverse transcribed roughly 0.5 to 1 ug RNA with random hexamers. TCRdb called the immunoSEQ multiplex PCR reads again in MiXCR, with one record for every CDR3 protein. This table has about 250,000 distinct CDR3 sequences, around 93% appearing once. The sequencing input was CD4+ T cells from PBMCs. These receptor sequences come from a human donor with multiple sclerosis.

This sequence joins TRBV7-2 and TRBJ2-1; 8 bases fit TRBD2. The CDR3 is made up of 16 amino acids. In germline, CDR1 is SGHTA, CDR2 FQGNSA. The J segment lost 7 bases and the V segment lost 5 bases, leaving 13 bases of the junction unmatched. Written as DNA, the CDR3 is TGTGCCAGCAGCATCTCAGCGGGAGAAATCTGGAATGAGCAGTTCTTC. It codes for CASSISAGEIWNEQFF.

With respect to this clonotype: A read error may produce the germline difference seen at one junction end. The rearrangement joins TRBV3-1 to TRBJ1-5, with D unresolved. The CDR3 runs 14 residues. Germline V gives CDR1 LGHDT, CDR2 YNNKEL (reference sequence). CDR3 loop: CASSQGFQNRPQHF. CDR3 nucleotide sequence: TGTGCCAGCAGCCAAGGGTTCCAGAATCGGCCCCAGCATTTT.

The gene calls are TRBV24-1 and TRBJ2-3; D call uncertain. The CDR3 totals 18 residues. V was cut by 9 bases and J by 5 bases, with 29 bases left in between. The germline gives CDR1 KGHDR, CDR2 SFDVKD. The CDR3 DNA follows: TGTGCCACCGGTCCTCTTGGGTGGCGGTTGAACCAAGGAGATACGCAGTATTTT. Translating gives CATGPLGWRLNQGDTQYF.

The chain recombines TRBV23-1 with TRBJ2-2; D remains ambiguous. TRBV23-1 is given ORF status, its function remaining uncertain. This CDR3 region has 16 residues. Trimming left V 0 bases short and J 1 base short, with 9 bases between. The CDR3 coding sequence is TGCGCCAGCAGTCAATCCATGAAAGAGAACACCGGGGAGCTGTTTTTT. Encoded protein: CASSQSMKENTGELFF.

The rearrangement uses TRBV5-1 and TRBJ1-2, with D unresolved. Deletions cut 1 base from V and 4 bases from J, with 14 bases between. Germline values: CDR1 SGHRS, CDR2 YFSETQ. The CDR3 totals 15 residues. The CDR3 DNA sequence: TGCGCCAGCAGCTTGCGCCGGGAGGCGGGCTATGGCTACACCTTC. This translates into CASSLRREAGYGYTF.

CDR3 DNA sequence: TGTGCCAGCAGCGCCACGGGGGCGGCAGGGGCCAACGTCCTGACTTTC. It codes for CASSATGAAGANVLTF. The V gene is TRBV7-9, the J gene TRBJ2-6; perhaps D is TRBD1 or TRBD2 (6 bases each). The V end lost 5 bases, the J end lost 4 bases, and 15 bases lay between the germline ends. The CDR3 runs 16 residues. Germline CDR1 SEHNR, CDR2 FQNEAQ (reference sequence).

The rearrangement joins TRBV5-1 to TRBJ2-1; D is possibly TRBD1 or TRBD2 (5 bases each). This CDR3 comprises 16 residues. Germline loops: CDR1 SGHRS, CDR2 YFSETQ. V lost 0 bases and J lost 8, with 18 bases in between. This CDR3 reads CASSLVGDPNVDEQFF. The CDR3 DNA follows: TGCGCCAGCAGCTTGGTTGGGGACCCTAACGTCGATGAGCAGTTCTTC.

The rearrangement links TRBV29-1 to TRBJ1-1, with unresolved D. The CDR3 runs to 15 residues. V was trimmed by 3 bases and J by 3 bases, leaving 17 bases between them. Looked up from germline, CDR1 is SQVTM and CDR2 is ANQGSEA. The CDR3 nucleotides read TGCAGCGTTGATAAGGCCGGGAGAGGCGACACTGAAGCTTTCTTT. Amino acid sequence: CSVDKAGRGDTEAFF. Based on the CDR3 plus reference TRBV29-1 and TRBJ1-1, the full variable domain is SAVISQKPSRDICQRGTSLTIQCQVDSQVTMMFWYRQQPGQSLTLIATANQGSEATYESGFVIDKFPISRPNLTFSTLTVSNMSPEDSSIYLCSVDKAGRGDTEAFFGQGTRLTVV.

The sample holds a few counts of this clonotype. The rearrangement links TRBV28 to TRBJ1-2; D perhaps matches TRBD1 (6 bases). The CDR3 is 12 residues long. Germline V gene sequence: CDR1 MDHEN, CDR2 SYDVKM. V lost 8 bases and J lost 8, with 15 bases in between. The CDR3 loop reads CASSSTGNGYTF. CDR3 in DNA: TGTGCCAGCTCCTCCACAGGGAACGGCTACACCTTC.

The V gene is TRBV7-3, the J gene TRBJ2-1, with D perhaps TRBD2 (5 bases). Trimming cost V 3 bases and J 8 bases, with 20 bases left between them. CDR3 size: 16 residues. The germline gives CDR1 SGHTA, CDR2 FQGTGA. The CDR3 DNA reads TGTGCCAGCAGCTTGACCCCTAGCAGCAGAAACGATGAGCAGTTCTTC. Its protein is CASSLTPSSRNDEQFF.

This clonotype was recorded a few times. This rearrangement joins TRBV11-3 to TRBJ2-3; 9 nucleotides line up with TRBD1. Germline CDR1 and CDR2: SGHNT and YENEEA. The CDR3 is made up of 14 amino acids. With V trimmed by 5 bases and J by 2 bases, 2 bases remained unmatched. CDR3 nucleotide sequence: TGTGCCAGCAGCAGGGACAGGGTCACAGATACGCAGTATTTT. Translated, it gives CASSRDRVTDTQYF.

This rearrangement joins TRBV20-1 to TRBJ2-7; the D gene is possibly TRBD1 (6 bases). The germline V gene encodes CDR1 DFQATT and CDR2 SNEGSKA (reference sequence). Trimming took 0 bases from V and 5 from J, leaving 11 bases between them. The CDR3 extends over 13 amino acids. In DNA form, the CDR3 reads TGCAGTGCTAGAGATACAGGGTGGGACGAGCAGTACTTC. This translates into CSARDTGWDEQYF.

V and J are TRBV6-2 or TRBV6-3 and TRBJ2-7; TRBD2 agrees at 9 bases. This CDR3 contains 16 residues. Germline CDR1 and CDR2: MNHEY and SVGEGT. Germline trimming cut 6 bases from V and 1 base from J; bases unmatched to any gene: 10. The chain's CDR3 is CASRYQIAGVSYEQYF. The CDR3 DNA reads as TGTGCCAGCAGATATCAAATAGCGGGGGTGTCCTACGAGCAGTACTTC.

The chain couples TRBV30 to TRBJ2-5; D remains unclear. The V gene lost 2 bases and the J gene lost 3 bases, with 16 bases spanning the gap. The CDR3 covers 15 residues. Germline CDR1 GTSNPN, CDR2 SVGIG (reference sequence). DNA for the CDR3: TGTGCCTGGAGTATGGGGAAGGACCTAAAAGAGACCCAGTACTTC. Protein sequence: CAWSMGKDLKETQYF.

The rearrangement joins TRBV5-6 to TRBJ1-1, with TRBD1 as a possible D gene (6 bases). The V gene's germline CDR1 is SGHDT and CDR2 YYEEEE. CDR3 size: 14 residues. V was shortened by 4 bases and J by 6 bases, with 16 bases between the two germline ends. The CDR3 is CASSQGTLGAEAFF. The CDR3 coding sequence is TGTGCCAGCAGCCAGGGGACTCTCGGGGCTGAAGCTTTCTTT.

The V call is TRBV4-1, the J call TRBJ1-3; possibly TRBD1 for D (6 bases). CDR1 and CDR2 (germline): MGHRA, YSYEKL. This CDR3 spans 16 amino acids. The ends were cut back, 1 base at V and 0 bases at J, with 10 bases in the middle. The CDR3 DNA is TGCGCCAGCAGCCAAGCAGGGGTCGCCTCTGGAAACACCATATATTTT. It encodes CASSQAGVASGNTIYF.

This clonotype appeared once. The chain joins TRBV5-1 to TRBJ2-1, with D unclear. The germline CDR1 and CDR2 sequences are SGHRS and YFSETQ. Between the trimmed V and J ends, which lost 0 bases and 7 bases, there was a span of 11 bases. The CDR3 has 14 residues. Here the CDR3 reads CASSLVDLGNEQFF. The CDR3 coding sequence is TGCGCCAGCAGCTTGGTGGATCTAGGGAATGAGCAGTTCTTC.

This chain joins TRBV7-3 and TRBJ2-2; 13 nucleotides match TRBD2. The J segment lost 1 base and the V segment lost 5 bases, leaving 10 bases of the junction unmatched. The CDR3 sequence is 19 residues long. Germline assignment: CDR1 SGHTA and CDR2 FQGTGA. The CDR3 DNA reads as TGTGCCAGCAGCCCAATGAGGACTAGCGGGAGAAGGAACACCGGGGAGCTGTTTTTT. This sequence encodes CASSPMRTSGRRNTGELFF.

The chain combines TRBV20-1 with TRBJ1-5; D may be TRBD1 (5 bases). V dropped 7 bases and J dropped 2 bases, with 9 bases sitting between them. CDR3 length: 12 residues. Germline CDR1 is DFQATT and CDR2 is SNEGSKA (reference sequence). The CDR3 sequence: CSVRGGNQPQHF. CDR3 bases: TGCAGTGTTAGGGGTGGCAATCAGCCCCAGCATTTT.

CDR3 bases: TGTGCCAGCAGTCAATTATCTGTGGGACCATATGGCTACACCTTC. Its translation is CASSQLSVGPYGYTF. The chain employs TRBV5-6 and TRBJ1-2; D perhaps matches TRBD1 (5 bases). Germline-derived CDR1 and CDR2 are SGHDT and YYEEEE. V was shortened by 5 bases and J by 5 bases, with 19 bases between the two germline ends. The CDR3 runs 15 residues.

This clonotype came up a few times. V gene TRBV5-1 combines with J gene TRBJ2-7; D unresolved. The CDR3 loop spans 16 amino acids. Germline values: CDR1 SGHRS, CDR2 YFSETQ. Trimming pared 4 bases from V and 1 base from J, leaving 18 bases between. The CDR3 bases are TGCGCCAGCAGCCCGGGTATGAGGCGCCTATCCTACGAGCAGTACGTC. It yields the protein CASSPGMRRLSYEQYV.

The gene calls are TRBV5-1 and TRBJ2-5, with 10 bases aligning to TRBD2. V shed 0 bases, J shed 4 bases, and the junction held 6 bases outside the gene matches. Germline assignment: CDR1 SGHRS and CDR2 YFSETQ. This CDR3 has 16 amino acids. In DNA form, the CDR3 reads TGCGCCAGCAGCTTGGTTCTAGCGGGAGTCCCAGAGACCCAGTACTTC. Its protein product is CASSLVLAGVPETQYF.

The rearrangement joins TRBV7-2 to TRBJ1-1; D is undetermined. Germline CDR1 reads SGHTA; CDR2 reads FQGNSA. V was shortened by 5 bases and J by 8 bases, with 15 bases between the two germline ends. The CDR3 is 13 amino acids. The CDR3 reads CASSPRPKGEAFF. DNA for the CDR3: TGTGCCAGCAGCCCTCGCCCAAAAGGGGAAGCTTTCTTT.

The chain couples TRBV25-1 to TRBJ1-6; the match to TRBD1 covers 7 bases. CDR1 MGHDK and CDR2 SYGVNS come from the germline V gene. This CDR3 region has 15 residues. With 6 bases clipped from V and 10 bases from J, the junction kept 12 bases outside the gene matches. The CDR3 nucleotides read TGTGCCAGCAGCCTAGCCACGGGACAGCCGTCACCCCTCCACTTT. This translates into CASSLATGQPSPLHF.

The chain carries TRBV20-1 and TRBJ1-1; D is uncertain. This CDR3 is built from 13 residues. V shed 4 bases and J shed 2 bases, with 11 bases lying between them. Germline CDR1 is DFQATT and CDR2 is SNEGSKA (reference sequence). CDR3 nucleotides: TGCAGTGCTATAGTTCGCCGCAACACTGAAGCTTTCTTT. This codes for CSAIVRRNTEAFF.

The chain couples TRBV20-1 to TRBJ1-5; D gene ambiguous. V was shortened by 6 bases and J by 5 bases, with 14 bases between the two germline ends. Germline CDR1 reads DFQATT; CDR2 reads SNEGSKA (reference sequence). This CDR3 is built from 13 residues. In DNA, the CDR3 is TGCAGTGCCGAATCGGCCATACATCAGCCCCAGCATTTT. It is translated as CSAESAIHQPQHF.

The chain joins TRBV29-1 to TRBJ2-7; no reliable D call. The V end lost 7 bases, the J end lost 2 bases, and 15 bases lay between the germline ends. Germline lookup yields CDR1 SQVTM and CDR2 ANQGSEA. The CDR3 is 13 residues long. The CDR3 DNA is TGCAGCGCCACTGGGGTCGGAACCTACGAGCAGTACTTC. This gives the protein CSATGVGTYEQYF.

The J gene is TRBJ2-3, the V gene TRBV7-3; tentatively, D is TRBD2 (7 bases). The CDR3 loop spans 15 amino acids. The germline gives CDR1 SGHTA, CDR2 FQGTGA. The V and J ends lost 5 bases and 5 bases respectively, with 17 bases between them. As DNA, the CDR3 is TGTGCCAGCAGCAGCCGGGGGGCGCTGGGAGATACGCAGTATTTT. Translated: CASSSRGALGDTQYF. Filled out from reference TRBV7-3 and TRBJ2-3, the complete variable domain reads GAGVSQTPSNKVTEKGKYVELRCDPISGHTALYWYRQSLGQGPEFLIYFQGTGAADDSGLPNDRFFAVRPEGSVSTLKIQRTERGDSAVYLCASSSRGALGDTQYFGPGTRLTVL.

V is TRBV19 and J is TRBJ1-3, with TRBD1 as a possible D gene (5 bases). CDR3 length equals 13 residues. CDR1 is LNHDA, CDR2 SQIVND, per germline (reference sequence). Trimming pared 7 bases from V and 2 bases from J, leaving 9 bases between. The CDR3 reads CASIGAAGNTIYF. CDR3 nucleotide sequence: TGTGCCAGTATCGGGGCAGCTGGAAACACCATATATTTT.

CDR3: CASSLTQEYSNGYTF. The DNA of the CDR3 is TGTGCCAGCAGCCTCACACAGGAGTACTCAAATGGCTACACCTTC. This sequence joins TRBV4-2 and TRBJ1-2; possibly TRBD1 for D (5 bases). V was cut by 4 bases and J by 6 bases, with 18 bases left in between. Germline V gene sequence: CDR1 LGHNA, CDR2 YNFKEQ. CDR3 size: 15 residues.

A few counts support this clonotype. The J gene is TRBJ1-1, the V gene TRBV6-2 or TRBV6-3; D unresolved. The V end lost 2 bases, the J end lost 4 bases, and 14 bases lay between the germline ends. This CDR3 comprises 15 residues. Germline V CDR1 and CDR2: MNHEY, SVGEGT. CDR3 nucleotide sequence: TGTGCCAGCAGTTACCTTCGGGGAGGCAGCACTGAAGCTTTCTTT. Translating it yields CASSYLRGGSTEAFF.